This T cell receptor beta chain originates from a study of T-cell memory formation after mild COVID-19. Overall study context: TCR clusters were largely donor specific.

Whole-study findings and limits: Among clones contracting day 15 to 85, CD4/CD8 was balanced, whereas later expanders leaned CD4+.

The table lists this clonotype with a few counts. Its antigen is undetermined. Using its own MiXCR run on the 5' RACE reads, TCRdb lists one record per CDR3 protein. The table lists 150,000 to 200,000 distinct CDR3 sequences, more than 12% of them singletons. The CDR3 spans 14 residues. V gave up 6 bases and J gave up 7 bases, with 18 bases separating them. Germline CDR1 is SEHNR and CDR2 is FQNEAQ (reference sequence). The clonotype originates from an adult woman who had mild COVID-19 (a few samples of this study predate the infection). Cell type and time point are not known. The chain joins TRBV7-9 to TRBJ1-1, with a weak D call TRBD1 (6 bases). Sequenced: PBMCs or a T cell subset sorted from them (not recorded which). CDR3 loop: CASSDSGGRGEAFF. In nucleotides, the CDR3 is TGTGCCAGCAGTGACTCGGGGGGGCGGGGTGAAGCTTTCTTT.